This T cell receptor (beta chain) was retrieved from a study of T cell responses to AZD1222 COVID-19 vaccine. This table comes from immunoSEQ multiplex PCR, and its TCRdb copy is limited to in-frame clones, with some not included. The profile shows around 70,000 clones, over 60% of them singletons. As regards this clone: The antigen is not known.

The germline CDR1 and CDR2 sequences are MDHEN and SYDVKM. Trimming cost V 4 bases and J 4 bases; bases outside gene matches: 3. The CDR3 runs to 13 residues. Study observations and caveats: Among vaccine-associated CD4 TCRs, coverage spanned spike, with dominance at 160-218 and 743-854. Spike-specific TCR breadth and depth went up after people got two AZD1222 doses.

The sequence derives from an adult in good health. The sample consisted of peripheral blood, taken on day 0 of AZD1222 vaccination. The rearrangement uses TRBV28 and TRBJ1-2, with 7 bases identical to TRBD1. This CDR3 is CASSSQGGYGYTF. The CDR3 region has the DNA TGTGCCAGCAGTTCGCAGGGGGGCTATGGCTACACCTTC.